This T cell receptor (beta chain) was found in a study of OX40 agonist ivuxolimab in advanced cancers. Some background on the complete study: Ivuxolimab, which targeted the costimulatory receptor OX40 (CD134), was an agonistic, fully human IgG2 monoclonal antibody. Prior anti-PD-1, anti-PD-L1 or anti-CTLA-4 therapy was permitted, and checkpoint inhibitors had been received by under 50% of dose-escalation patients. The purpose of peripheral TCRbeta sequencing was to test whether ivuxolimab changed TCR sequence diversity and led to clonal T-cell expansion. Intravenous ivuxolimab was administered to patients every 2 weeks at six dose levels: 0.01, 0.1, 0.3, 1.5, 3 and 10 mg/kg. The paper covers the monotherapy dose-escalation part of the phase I ivuxolimab trial, which included N of about 50 patients. The dose-escalation cohort was approximately 83% male with a mean age of roughly 62 years, ranging from roughly 20 to 80. Partial responses occurred in three dose-escalation patients: two with cutaneous melanoma and one with hepatocellular carcinoma. Of the approximately 50 dose-escalation patients, hepatocellular carcinoma was present in about 20, melanoma in around 15, renal cell carcinoma in 9 and head and neck cancer in 9.

Study-wide conclusions, independent of this receptor: In partial responders in the 0.1-3.0 mg/kg groups, normalized peripheral clonal expansion was found to be among the lowest, especially among CD8+ T cells. At doses of 0.1 to 3.0 mg/kg, clonal expansion of both CD4+ and CD8+ T cells in blood was seen between baseline and week 6. Which antigens the clonally expanded peripheral T cells were specific for was not determined. Low levels of normalized T-cell clonal expansion were also seen in some nonresponding patients. After ivuxolimab, more expanded clones were found on average in CD8+ T cells than in CD4+ T cells.

The trial excluded patients who had a history of autoimmune disease or who were on systemic immunosuppression. In every dose cohort, peripheral blood was drawn for TCR sequencing at baseline, cycle 4 day 1, and cycle 7 day 1. Samples came from an open-label, multicenter, first-in-human phase I dose-escalation trial of ivuxolimab. The trial enrolled adults with locally advanced or metastatic head and neck squamous cell, hepatocellular, melanoma or renal cell carcinoma. Before TCR sequencing, CD4+ T cells and CD8+ T cells from peripheral blood were sorted into separate populations. To sequence the TCRbeta CDR3 region, genomic DNA was isolated from the sorted cells. TCRbeta CDR3 regions were sequenced using the immunoSEQ Assay. The clones in this table, taken by TCRdb from immuneACCESS, are in-frame only. Not every clone is retained; where verified, under half of the shortfall comes from an unresolved V gene, and the cause of the rest is unknown. This sample holds about 63,000 clones; 89% were observed only once. The biggest ten clones account for about 12% of the sample.

From a lookup of the germline V gene, CDR1 and CDR2 are SGHDN and FVKESK. Between the V and J ends, shortened by 2 bases and 7 bases respectively, the junction contains 9 bases. The CDR3 starts with the cysteine, ends with the phenylalanine, and has 12 residues. The sequence is cut down to CDR3 DNA, 36 bases in frame from base 1. In the case of this clone: Its antigen is currently not known. The record has no base qualities; no much larger clone is one base away.

This TCR was recovered from an adult with an advanced solid tumor such as melanoma, head and neck, liver or kidney cancer. The chain couples TRBV14 to TRBJ2-7; the D region possibly corresponds to TRBD2 (6 bases align). The sample in question was CD4+ or CD8+ T cells sorted from blood, obtained in a trial of the OX40 agonist ivuxolimab. The sequenced DNA: TGTGCCAGCAGCCAATCTGCGGGGGAGCAGTACTTC. Its translation reads: CASSQSAGEQYF. With all but the CDR3 taken from the reference TRBV14 and TRBJ2-7 genes, the full variable domain is: EAGVTQFPSHSVIEKGQTVTLRCDPISGHDNLYWYRRVMGKEIKFLLHFVKESKQDESGMPNNRFLAERTGGTYSTLKVQPAELEDSGVYFCASSQSAGEQYFGPGTRLTVT.